This TCR beta chain was sequenced for a study of blood T cell repertoires in COVID-19. TCRdb keeps only in-frame clones here, not all; method: immunoSEQ multiplex PCR. The table has roughly 140,000 clones, 60% to 85% seen once; the top ten hold about 8.7%. This TCR was recovered from a man aged 50 to 59 with active or convalescent COVID-19. The sequencing sample was made of peripheral blood.

CDR3 loop: CASSVAWGSGPYNEQFF. The CDR3 coding sequence is TGTGCCAGCAGCGTAGCTTGGGGTAGCGGTCCCTACAATGAGCAGTTCTTC. V and J are TRBV9 and TRBJ2-1; D may be TRBD2 (6 bases). Per the germline V gene, CDR1 is SGDLS and CDR2 is YYNGEE. The CDR3 runs 17 residues. The V end was cut by 0 bases, the J end by 2 bases, with 15 bases between.